The 18 T cell receptor beta chains below all came from one sample that was sequenced in a study of T-cell memory formation after mild COVID-19. In TCRdb, the 5' RACE reads were re-called with MiXCR into one record per CDR3 protein. Of 550,000 to 700,000 distinct CDR3 sequences in the sample, roughly 17% were seen once. Specimen: PBMCs or a T cell subset sorted from them (not recorded which). These receptors were obtained from an adult woman who had mild COVID-19 (a few samples of this study predate the infection). Cell type and time point are not known.

The J gene is TRBJ2-2, the V gene TRBV6-2 or TRBV6-3, with D maybe TRBD1 (6 bases). The CDR3 covers 14 residues. CDR1 and CDR2 (germline): MNHEY, SVGEGT. V lost 10 bases and J lost 4, with 16 bases in between. CDR3 sequence reads: CAIRPTGSTGELFF. CDR3 DNA: TGTGCCATCAGACCGACAGGTTCCACCGGGGAGCTGTTTTTT.

V and J are TRBV12-3 or TRBV12-4 and TRBJ1-1; D gene unclear. This CDR3 is 13 amino acids long. Trimming removed 7 bases at V and 6 bases at J, with 15 bases between. The CDR3 sequence: CASTLSRGAEAFF. Written as DNA, the CDR3 is TGTGCCAGCACCCTCTCACGTGGGGCTGAAGCTTTCTTT.

This clonotype appeared many times. At one of its ends the junction is not consistent with the germline gene, which may arise from a read error. The chain couples TRBV5-1 to TRBJ2-3; 13 bases agree with TRBD2. The V gene's germline CDR1 is SGHRS and CDR2 YFSETQ. This CDR3 contains 15 residues. CDR3 residues: CASSRTSGGADTQYF. The DNA for the CDR3 is TGTGCCAGCAGCCGGACTAGCGGGGGTGCAGATACGCAGTATTTT. The variable domain in full, completed from reference TRBV5-1 and TRBJ2-3, reads KAGVTQTPRYLIKTRGQQVTLSCSPISGHRSVSWYQQTPGQGLQFLFEYFSETQRNKGNFPGRFSGRQFSNSRSEMNVSTLELGDSALYLCASSRTSGGADTQYFGPGTRLTVL.

V usage is TRBV5-1 and J usage is TRBJ2-6, with a possible D match to TRBD1 (5 bases). Germline V lookup: CDR1 SGHRS, CDR2 YFSETQ. The CDR3 extends over 18 amino acids. Trimming took off 2 bases at V and 0 bases at J, with 15 bases between the two ends. The CDR3 coding sequence is TGCGCCAGCAGCTTCCGGCAGGGTGAGCCCTCTGGGGCCAACGTCCTGACTTTC. Translation: CASSFRQGEPSGANVLTF.

The CDR3 loop is CASSATSFQETQYF. Written as DNA, the CDR3 is TGTGCCAGCAGCGCGACAAGTTTTCAAGAGACCCAGTACTTC. The chain couples TRBV7-6 to TRBJ2-5; D is undetermined. Germline V gene data show CDR1 as SGHVS and CDR2 as FNYEAQ. V lost 5 bases and J lost 2, with 12 bases in between. The length of the CDR3 is 14 residues. The whole variable domain, remainder taken from reference TRBV7-6 and TRBJ2-5, is GAGVSQSPRYKVTKRGQDVALRCDPISGHVSLYWYRQALGQGPEFLTYFNYEAQQDKSGLPNDRFSAERPEGSISTLTIQRTEQRDSAMYRCASSATSFQETQYFGPGTRLLVL.

The sample holds a few counts of this clonotype. The gene calls are TRBV29-1 and TRBJ2-1; D uncertain. This CDR3 comprises 11 residues. In germline, CDR1 is SQVTM, CDR2 ANQGSEA. With 7 bases removed from V and 7 bases from J, the gap between germline ends came to 11 bases. The CDR3 DNA reads TGCAGCGAAAGTTTTGGGAATGAGCAGTTCTTC. It specifies CSESFGNEQFF.

This clonotype was found a few times. J is TRBJ1-1 and V is TRBV30; tentatively, D is TRBD1 (5 bases). The CDR3 contains 12 residues. V dropped 5 bases and J dropped 1 base, with 8 bases sitting between them. In germline, CDR1 is GTSNPN, CDR2 SVGIG (reference sequence). The CDR3 DNA is TGTGCCTGGGACGACAGGAACACTGAAGCTTTCTTT. Translated, it gives CAWDDRNTEAFF.

This clonotype was seen more than once but under ten times. The V call is TRBV4-1, the J call TRBJ2-7; 8 bases line up with TRBD2. The CDR3 totals 15 residues. Germline V gene data show CDR1 as MGHRA and CDR2 as YSYEKL. Trimming at V came to 1 base and at J to 1 base, leaving 3 bases not matched to a gene. The CDR3 is CASSQVASGSYEQYF. For the CDR3, the DNA is TGCGCCAGCAGCCAAGTGGCTAGCGGGTCCTACGAGCAGTACTTC.

V and J are TRBV6-2 or TRBV6-3 and TRBJ2-2, with 11 bases lining up with TRBD1. CDR1 and CDR2 from the germline V gene are MNHEY and SVGEGT. Trimming removed 2 bases from V and 4 bases from J; junction bases left unmatched: 3. The CDR3 totals 16 residues. Here the CDR3 DNA reads TGTGCCAGCAGTTACCCCGGGACAGGGGGCACCGGGGAGCTGTTTTTT. It encodes CASSYPGTGGTGELFF.

This chain joins TRBV12-3 or TRBV12-4 and TRBJ1-1; TRBD1 might be the D (6 bases). CDR3 length equals 15 residues. V was pared by 6 bases and J by 0 bases, with 14 bases between. CDR3 protein: CASRDPRGLNTEAFF. In DNA, the CDR3 is TGTGCCAGCAGGGATCCAAGGGGGTTGAACACTGAAGCTTTCTTT.

This clonotype was detected a few times. This CDR3 is CSVGTENTGELFF. The CDR3 nucleotides read TGCAGCGTCGGGACAGAGAACACCGGGGAGCTGTTTTTT. The chain recombines TRBV29-1 with TRBJ2-2, with 7 bases identical to TRBD1. The CDR3 sequence is 13 residues long. After removal of 6 bases from V and 1 base from J, the junction contained 2 bases not matched to a gene. Germline V gene sequence: CDR1 SQVTM, CDR2 ANQGSEA.

This clonotype was observed a few times. V and J are TRBV24-1 and TRBJ1-2, with D maybe TRBD1 (5 bases). The V gene's germline CDR1 is KGHDR and CDR2 SFDVKD. The CDR3 has 13 amino acids. The germline V and J ends were trimmed by 3 bases and 6 bases, with 10 bases remaining between them. The chain's CDR3 is CATSDGAQNGYTF. The CDR3 nucleotides are TGTGCCACCAGTGATGGGGCCCAGAATGGCTACACCTTC.

This clonotype was counted a few times. This rearrangement joins TRBV10-3 to TRBJ2-2; the D is unclear. The germline gives CDR1 ENHRY, CDR2 SYGVKD. Trimming removed 6 bases from V and 5 bases from J, with 19 bases in between. CDR3 size: 16 residues. The CDR3 DNA is TGTGCCATCAGCAGCACCTCTAAACCCGGGACCGGGGAGCTGTTTTTT. Residues: CAISSTSKPGTGELFF.

The chain employs TRBV18 and TRBJ2-5; D call uncertain. V lost 2 bases to trimming and J lost 4 bases, with 11 bases between them. The CDR3 consists of 14 residues. Germline CDR1 reads KGHSH; CDR2 reads LQKENI. In nucleotides, the CDR3 is TGTGCCAGCTCACCAATACAGTCGGCAGAGACCCAGTACTTC. Translated: CASSPIQSAETQYF.

This clonotype showed up just a few times. This chain uses TRBV4-3 with TRBJ1-1, with D hard to call. CDR1 is LGHNA and CDR2 is YSLEER in the germline V gene. CDR3 length equals 13 residues. Between the trimmed V and J ends, which lost 0 bases and 8 bases, there was a span of 10 bases. The CDR3 DNA follows: TGCGCCAGCAGCCAAGATGGAGGACTAGAAGCTTTCTTT. Protein: CASSQDGGLEAFF.

This clonotype has a handful of counts. The chain carries TRBV29-1 and TRBJ2-3; TRBD1 or TRBD2 may be the D gene (6 bases each). Germline V CDR1 and CDR2: SQVTM, ANQGSEA. Trimming removed 3 bases at V and 0 bases at J, with 22 bases between. The CDR3 runs 18 residues. The CDR3 DNA sequence: TGCAGCGTTGAGAGAGGGGGGCGGGCGACTACTAGCACAGATACGCAGTATTTT. It translates to CSVERGGRATTSTDTQYF.

This rearrangement joins TRBV5-1 to TRBJ2-7; D is possibly TRBD1 or TRBD2 (5 bases each). V lost 1 base, J lost 4 bases, and 12 bases lay in between. The CDR3 contains 14 residues. Germline-derived CDR1 and CDR2 are SGHRS and YFSETQ. Written as DNA, the CDR3 is TGCGCCAGCAGCTTGCTAGAGTGGGGGTACGAGCAGTACTTC. Translated, it gives CASSLLEWGYEQYF.

This clonotype came up a few times. This chain links TRBV14 with TRBJ1-1; D perhaps matches TRBD1 (6 bases). This CDR3 contains 13 residues. The V and J ends lost 4 bases and 4 bases respectively, with 10 bases between them. Germline V gene sequence: CDR1 SGHDN, CDR2 FVKESK. The CDR3 DNA reads as TGTGCCAGCAGCCTATCAGGGGTCACTGAAGCTTTCTTT. Protein sequence: CASSLSGVTEAFF.